Below are 12 T cell receptor beta chains sequenced from a single sample in a study of T cells in Graves' hyperthyroidism and ophthalmopathy. TCR beta CDR3 regions were amplified from RNA transcripts. When the TCR CDR3 underwent first-round RT-PCR, the HTBI primer set was used. TCRdb independently ran MiXCR on the multiplex PCR reads; one entry per CDR3 protein. The sample has 300,000 to 450,000 distinct CDR3 sequences; roughly 15% are singletons. The source material was blood. All receptors derive from a woman aged 25 to 39 with Graves' hyperthyroidism that later progressed to Graves' ophthalmopathy.

The rearrangement joins TRBV4-1 to TRBJ2-2; 7 bases map to TRBD1. The CDR3 extends over 14 amino acids. Germline V gives CDR1 MGHRA, CDR2 YSYEKL. V dropped 2 bases and J dropped 6; count of bases not matched to a gene: 3. This chain's CDR3 is CASSQPTGPGELFF. For the CDR3, the DNA is TGCGCCAGCAGCCAACCGACAGGGCCCGGGGAGCTGTTTTTT.

At least ten counts were recorded for this clonotype. The chain recombines TRBV2 with TRBJ2-7; 7 bases fit TRBD1. CDR1 SNHLY and CDR2 FYNNEI come from the germline V gene. J was trimmed by 2 bases and V by 8 bases; bases with no gene match: 12. CDR3 size: 15 residues. The CDR3 DNA sequence: TGTGCCAGCCTGTCCCCGACAGGGAGAGCCTACGAGCAGTACTTC. The encoded protein is CASLSPTGRAYEQYF.

This clonotype was detected many times. This chain uses TRBV15 with TRBJ1-2, with D possibly matching TRBD1 (5 bases). Looked up from germline, CDR1 is LNHNV and CDR2 is YYDKDF (reference sequence). The CDR3 length is 14 residues. Trimming took 5 bases from V and 2 from J, leaving 12 bases between them. The CDR3 nucleotides read TGTGCCACCAGCGAGCAGGGTTTGAACTATGGCTACACCTTC. This gives the protein CATSEQGLNYGYTF.

There are many counts of this clonotype. V is TRBV12-3 or TRBV12-4 and J is TRBJ1-2; 7 bases fit TRBD1. J gave up 5 bases and V 3 bases, and 9 bases lay outside the gene matches. The CDR3 has 15 residues. The CDR3 spells CASSLGARGNYGYTF. CDR3 nucleotides: TGTGCCAGCAGTTTGGGTGCCAGGGGGAATTATGGCTACACCTTC.

J is TRBJ2-3 and V is TRBV2; 7 bases map to TRBD1. The germline V gene encodes CDR1 SNHLY and CDR2 FYNNEI. This CDR3 comprises 17 residues. With 10 bases clipped from V and 2 bases from J, the junction kept 18 bases outside the gene matches. The CDR3 sequence is CAIPPLRRTGNTDTQYF. DNA for the CDR3: TGTGCCATCCCACCCCTTCGGAGGACAGGAAACACAGATACGCAGTATTTT.

This clonotype was observed many times. This chain links TRBV5-1 with TRBJ1-2; TRBD1 aligns across 7 bases. Germline V gives CDR1 SGHRS, CDR2 YFSETQ. V shed 2 bases and J 0 bases; nucleotides not matched to a gene: 4. The CDR3 has 15 residues. The CDR3 nucleotides are TGCGCCAGCAGCTTATTAGGGACAGCTAACTATGGCTACACCTTC. As protein: CASSLLGTANYGYTF.

V gene TRBV4-1 combines with J gene TRBJ1-1; D might be TRBD1 (5 bases). V gave up 0 bases and J gave up 0 bases, with 8 bases separating them. Germline loops: CDR1 MGHRA, CDR2 YSYEKL. This CDR3 is 15 amino acids long. The CDR3, as DNA: TGCGCCAGCAGCCAAGAGCAGGGACTGAACACTGAAGCTTTCTTT. This encodes CASSQEQGLNTEAFF.

Worth noting for this clonotype: This CDR3 fails to terminate in the conserved phenylalanine or tryptophan, so it likely reflects a read error. The chain combines TRBV20-1 with TRBJ1-6; no clear D gene. There are 13 residues in the CDR3. Germline CDR1 reads DFQATT; CDR2 reads SNEGSKA (reference sequence). Trimming took 6 bases from V and 7 from J, leaving 13 bases between them. CDR3 coding DNA: TGCAGTGCGGAAAGGACGGGAAATTCACCCCTCCACCTT. Translated: CSAERTGNSPLHL.

The sample holds many counts of this clonotype. The gene calls are TRBV5-1 and TRBJ1-6; possibly TRBD1 for D (5 bases). CDR3 length: 15 amino acids. V was clipped by 0 bases and J by 6 bases, with 10 bases between them. The germline V gene has CDR1 SGHRS and CDR2 YFSETQ. This chain's CDR3 is CASSLDQGSNSPLHF. CDR3 sequence (DNA): TGCGCCAGCAGCTTGGATCAGGGTAGTAATTCACCCCTCCACTTT.

This clonotype was observed at least ten times. V is TRBV3-1 and J is TRBJ2-1; D uncertain. This CDR3 is built from 16 residues. Germline V CDR1 and CDR2: LGHDT, YNNKEL (reference sequence). V lost 0 bases and J lost 2, with 11 bases in between. In nucleotides, the CDR3 is TGTGCCAGCAGCCAAGATGAGTTAGTGGCCTACAATGAGCAGTTCTTC. Amino acids: CASSQDELVAYNEQFF.

This clonotype has at least ten counts. The chain uses TRBV2 and TRBJ2-5; weak D call: TRBD1 (8 bases). Germline loops: CDR1 SNHLY, CDR2 FYNNEI. This CDR3 comprises 15 residues. Trimming removed 3 bases from V and 5 bases from J, with 16 bases in between. Here the CDR3 DNA reads TGTGCCAGCAGTGACGATCACAGGGGGGGGGAGACCCAGTACTTC. Translating it yields CASSDDHRGGETQYF.

In its sample, this clonotype was seen a few times. V usage is TRBV13 and J usage is TRBJ1-2; 7 bases map to TRBD1. This CDR3 is built from 15 residues. Germline CDR1 is PRHDT and CDR2 is FYEKMQ (reference sequence). With 3 bases clipped from V and 5 bases from J, the junction kept 9 bases outside the gene matches. CDR3 DNA: TGTGCCAGCAGCTTTCAGGGGGGCGAAATTTATGGCTACACCTTC. Its translation: CASSFQGGEIYGYTF.